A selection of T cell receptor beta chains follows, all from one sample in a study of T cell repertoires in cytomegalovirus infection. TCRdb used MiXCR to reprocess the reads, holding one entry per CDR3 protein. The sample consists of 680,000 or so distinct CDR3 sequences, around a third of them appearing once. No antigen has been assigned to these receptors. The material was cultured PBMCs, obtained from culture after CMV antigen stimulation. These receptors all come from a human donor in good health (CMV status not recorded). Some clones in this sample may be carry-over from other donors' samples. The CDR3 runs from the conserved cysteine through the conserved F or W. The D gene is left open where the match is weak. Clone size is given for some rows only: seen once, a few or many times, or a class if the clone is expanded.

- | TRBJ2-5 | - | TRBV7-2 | CASSFTWWAQETQYF | TGTGCCAGCAGCTTCACGTGGTGGGCCCAAGAGACCCAGTACTTC
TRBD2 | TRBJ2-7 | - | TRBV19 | CASSLRSGRAVYDEQYF | TGTGCCAGTAGTTTGAGGAGCGGGAGGGCCGTTTACGACGAGCAGTACTTC
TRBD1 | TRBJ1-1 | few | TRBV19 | CASSTSDRANTEAFF | TGTGCCAGTAGTACTTCGGACAGGGCGAACACTGAAGCTTTCTTT
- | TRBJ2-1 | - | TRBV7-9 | CASSKTVQEQFF | TGTGCCAGCAGCAAGACAGTCCAAGAGCAGTTCTTC
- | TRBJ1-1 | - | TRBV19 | CASSIYGDLPEAFF | TGTGCCAGTAGTATTTACGGGGATCTCCCTGAAGCTTTCTTT
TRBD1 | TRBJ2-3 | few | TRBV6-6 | CASLRDRVVDTQYF | TGTGCCAGCCTACGGGACAGGGTCGTAGATACGCAGTATTTT
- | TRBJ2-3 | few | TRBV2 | CASKEGYTDTQYF | TGTGCCAGCAAGGAGGGGTACACAGATACGCAGTATTTT
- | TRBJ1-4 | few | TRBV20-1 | CSAGPQGEKLFF | TGCAGTGCTGGACCTCAGGGTGAAAAACTGTTTTTT
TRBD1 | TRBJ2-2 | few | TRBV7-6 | CASSSNPDRAWGTGELFF | TGTGCCAGCAGCTCAAACCCCGACAGGGCCTGGGGCACCGGGGAGCTGTTTTTT
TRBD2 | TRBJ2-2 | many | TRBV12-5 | CASGLVKAGGLRPNTGELFF | TGTGCTAGTGGTTTGGTAAAAGCGGGAGGGCTAAGACCAAACACCGGGGAGCTGTTTTTT
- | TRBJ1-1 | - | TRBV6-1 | CASSDPGRNTEAFF | TGTGCCAGCAGTGATCCCGGGAGAAACACTGAAGCTTTCTTT
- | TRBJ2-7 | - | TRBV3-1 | CASSQEGGVGAYEQYF | TGTGCCAGCAGCCAAGAAGGAGGGGTTGGGGCCTACGAGCAGTACTTC
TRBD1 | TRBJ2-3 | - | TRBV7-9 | CASSVLPGQGASDTQYF | TGTGCCAGCAGCGTATTACCGGGACAGGGGGCGTCTGATACGCAGTATTTT
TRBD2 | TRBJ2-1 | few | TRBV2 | CASMRGSGGGNEQFF | TGTGCCAGCATGCGGGGTAGCGGGGGAGGCAATGAGCAGTTCTTC
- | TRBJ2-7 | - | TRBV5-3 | CASSLAAAGGEQYF | TGTGCCAGCAGCTTGGCCGCGGCAGGCGGGGAGCAGTACTTC
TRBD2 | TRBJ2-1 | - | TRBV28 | CASRAGGVNEQFF | TGTGCCAGCAGGGCGGGAGGGGTGAATGAGCAGTTCTTC
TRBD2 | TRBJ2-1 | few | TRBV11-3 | CASSRSGRDNEQFF | TGTGCCAGCAGCCGTAGCGGGAGGGACAATGAGCAGTTCTTC
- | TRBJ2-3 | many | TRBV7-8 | CASSLGGGGGDTQYF | TGTGCCAGCAGCTTAGGGGGAGGGGGGGGAGATACGCAGTATTTT
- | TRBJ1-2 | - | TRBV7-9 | CASSFPGQYYGYTF | TGTGCCAGCAGCTTCCCAGGGCAGTACTATGGCTACACCTTC
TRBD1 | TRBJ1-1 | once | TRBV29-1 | CSVRTGDTEAFF | TGCAGCGTGAGGACAGGAGACACTGAAGCTTTCTTT
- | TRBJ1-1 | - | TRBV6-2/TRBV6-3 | CASSGTTHMNTEAFF | TGTGCCAGCAGTGGAACCACCCACATGAACACTGAAGCTTTCTTT
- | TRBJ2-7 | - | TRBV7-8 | CASSYDRRYEQYF | TGTGCCAGCAGCTACGACAGACGCTACGAGCAGTACTTC
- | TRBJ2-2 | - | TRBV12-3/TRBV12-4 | CASSLGPYSAGELFF | TGTGCCAGCAGCTTGGGCCCGTATTCGGCTGGGGAGCTGTTTTTT
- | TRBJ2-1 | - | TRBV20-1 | CSAKAQPSNEQFF | TGCAGTGCTAAAGCTCAACCTAGCAATGAGCAGTTCTTC
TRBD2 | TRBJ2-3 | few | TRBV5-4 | CASSVLAGGPADTQYF | TGTGCCAGCAGCGTACTAGCGGGGGGGCCGGCAGATACGCAGTATTTT
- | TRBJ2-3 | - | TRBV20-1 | CSAVEVRTDTQYF | TGCAGTGCGGTAGAGGTCCGGACAGATACGCAGTATTTT
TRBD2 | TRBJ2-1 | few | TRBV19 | CASSTIVAGHNEQFF | TGTGCCAGTAGTACCATAGTAGCGGGGCACAATGAGCAGTTCTTC
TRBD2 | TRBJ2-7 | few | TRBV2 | CASSESGGAPYEQYF | TGTGCCAGCAGTGAAAGCGGGGGGGCCCCCTACGAGCAGTACTTC
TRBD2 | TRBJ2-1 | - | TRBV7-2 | CASSPSSGGAGQQFF | TGTGCCAGCAGCCCCTCTAGCGGGGGGGCTGGGCAGCAGTTCTTC
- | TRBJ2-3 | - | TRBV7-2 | CASTPGSHADTQYF | TGTGCCAGCACCCCAGGTTCACATGCAGATACGCAGTATTTT
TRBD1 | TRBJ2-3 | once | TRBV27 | CASSLEQGTSTDTQYF | TGTGCCAGCAGTTTGGAACAGGGGACATCCACAGATACGCAGTATTTT
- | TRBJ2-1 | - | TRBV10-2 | CASTQGGGDEQFF | TGCGCCAGCACCCAGGGGGGGGGGGATGAGCAGTTCTTC
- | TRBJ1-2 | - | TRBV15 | CATSSGTANYGYTF | TGTGCCACCAGCAGTGGGACCGCTAACTATGGCTACACCTTC
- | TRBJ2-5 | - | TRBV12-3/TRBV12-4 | CASAFKGGLGETQYF | TGTGCCAGCGCGTTTAAGGGGGGCCTTGGAGAGACCCAGTACTTC
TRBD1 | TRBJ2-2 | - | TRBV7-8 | CATSSTLYSGTGYTGELFF | TGTGCCACCTCTAGCACCCTTTATTCCGGGACAGGGTACACCGGGGAGCTGTTTTTT
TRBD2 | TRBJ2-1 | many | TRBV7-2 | CASRAPSASGVLEQFF | TGTGCCAGCAGAGCGCCCTCGGCTAGCGGGGTGCTCGAGCAGTTCTTC